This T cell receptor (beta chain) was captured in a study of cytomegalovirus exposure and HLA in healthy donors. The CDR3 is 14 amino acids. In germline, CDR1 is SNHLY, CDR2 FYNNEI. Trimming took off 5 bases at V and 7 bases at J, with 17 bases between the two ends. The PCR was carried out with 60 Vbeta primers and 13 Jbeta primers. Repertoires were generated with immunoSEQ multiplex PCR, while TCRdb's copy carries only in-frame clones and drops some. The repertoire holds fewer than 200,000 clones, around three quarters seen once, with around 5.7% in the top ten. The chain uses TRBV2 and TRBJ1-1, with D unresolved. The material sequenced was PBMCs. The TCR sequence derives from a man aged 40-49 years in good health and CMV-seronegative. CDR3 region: CASSFQDFAHEAFF. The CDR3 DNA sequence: TGTGCCAGCAGTTTTCAGGACTTTGCCCATGAAGCTTTCTTT.